The clone carrying this T cell receptor beta chain has a handful of counts. This sample was taken from a study of CD8+ T cells in alopecia areata. Turning to the study itself: Those treated were given oral tofacitinib at 5 to 10 mg twice daily.

After isolation, RNA underwent reverse transcription to generate cDNA as the sequencing template. Sequencing used immunoSEQ multiplex PCR; TCRdb keeps in-frame clones, though not all of them. The table lists about 270,000 clones, 60% of them singletons. Stated treatment: oral pan-JAK inhibitor, 5-10 mg twice daily. V was clipped by 7 bases and J by 3 bases, with 10 bases between them. Germline CDR1 SQVTM, CDR2 ANQGSEA. The CDR3 loop spans 11 amino acids. The clonotype comes from a human donor with alopecia areata. The material sequenced was CD4+ T cells sorted from blood, taken around week 54, from a patient treated with tofacitinib. The J gene is TRBJ2-7, the V gene TRBV29-1, with a possible D match to TRBD2 (6 bases). The CDR3, as DNA: TGCAGCGCGGGGGTAGGCTACGAGCAGTACTTC. This encodes CSAGVGYEQYF.